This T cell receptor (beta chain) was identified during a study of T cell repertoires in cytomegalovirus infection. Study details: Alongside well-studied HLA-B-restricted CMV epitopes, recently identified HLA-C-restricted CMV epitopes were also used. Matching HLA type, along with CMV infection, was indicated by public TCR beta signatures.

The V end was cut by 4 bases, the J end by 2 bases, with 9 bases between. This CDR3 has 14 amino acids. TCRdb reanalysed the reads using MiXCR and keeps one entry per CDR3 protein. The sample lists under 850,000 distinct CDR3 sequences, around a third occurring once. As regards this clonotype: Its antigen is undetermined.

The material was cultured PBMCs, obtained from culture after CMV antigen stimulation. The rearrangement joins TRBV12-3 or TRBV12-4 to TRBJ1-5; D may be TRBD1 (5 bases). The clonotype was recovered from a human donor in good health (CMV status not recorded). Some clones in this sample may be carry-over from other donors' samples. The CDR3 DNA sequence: TGTGCCAGCAGTTCAGGGAACGGCAATCAGCCCCAGCATTTT. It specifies CASSSGNGNQPQHF.